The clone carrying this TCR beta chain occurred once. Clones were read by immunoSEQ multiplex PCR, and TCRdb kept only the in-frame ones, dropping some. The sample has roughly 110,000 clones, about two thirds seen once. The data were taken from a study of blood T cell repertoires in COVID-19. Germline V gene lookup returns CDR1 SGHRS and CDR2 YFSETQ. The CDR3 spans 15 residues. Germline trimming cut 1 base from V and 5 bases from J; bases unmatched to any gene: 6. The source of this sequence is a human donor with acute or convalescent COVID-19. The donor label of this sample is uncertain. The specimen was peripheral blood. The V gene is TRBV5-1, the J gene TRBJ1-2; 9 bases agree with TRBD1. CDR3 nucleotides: TGCGCCAGCAGCTTGACAGGGGGCGCAAAGTATGGCTACACCTTC. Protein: CASSLTGGAKYGYTF.